One and the same sample provided the 10 T cell receptor beta chains below, sequenced in a study of T cell repertoires in cytomegalovirus infection. The antigens these receptors bind are not known. TCRdb ran MiXCR on the reads and lists one entry per CDR3 protein. The sample contains roughly 500,000 distinct CDR3 sequences, approximately 46% of which appear only once. The specimen comprised cultured PBMCs, sampled from culture after CMV antigen stimulation. These receptors were taken from a human donor in good health (CMV status not recorded). Some clones in this sample may be carry-over from other donors' samples.

The V and J genes are TRBV7-2 and TRBJ2-5; D is possibly TRBD2 (6 bases). This CDR3 has 14 residues. Germline loops: CDR1 SGHTA, CDR2 FQGNSA. V dropped 8 bases and J dropped 3 bases, with 16 bases sitting between them. The CDR3 is CASRDSPGEETQYF. CDR3 nucleotides: TGTGCCAGCCGGGACTCCCCCGGGGAAGAGACCCAGTACTTC.

The gene calls are TRBV10-3 and TRBJ2-5; 8 bases map to TRBD1. The CDR3 contains 15 residues. Germline CDR1 reads ENHRY; CDR2 reads SYGVKD. With V trimmed by 6 bases and J by 5 bases, 11 bases remained unmatched. The DNA of the CDR3 is TGTGCCATCAGCAATCCGGGACAGGATTTGGAGACCCAGTACTTC. Its protein product is CAISNPGQDLETQYF.

The gene calls are TRBV5-4 and TRBJ2-3, with 14 bases identical to TRBD2. V trimming: 4 bases; J trimming: 6 bases; junction bases outside the gene matches: 10. The CDR3 totals 17 residues. Germline V gives CDR1 SGHNT, CDR2 YYREEE (reference sequence). The CDR3 protein is CASSTRTSGGSADTQYF. As DNA, the CDR3 is TGTGCCAGCAGCACCCGGACTAGCGGGGGGTCAGCGGATACGCAGTATTTT. Filled out from reference TRBV5-4 and TRBJ2-3, the complete variable domain reads ETGVTQSPTHLIKTRGQQVTLRCSSQSGHNTVSWYQQALGQGPQFIFQYYREEENGRGNFPPRFSGLQFPNYSSELNVNALELDDSALYLCASSTRTSGGSADTQYFGPGTRLTVL.

J is TRBJ2-1 and V is TRBV6-4; tentatively, D is TRBD2 (5 bases). Germline-derived CDR1 and CDR2 are MRHNA and SNTAGT. The ends were cut back, 6 bases at V and 4 bases at J, with 19 bases in the middle. There are 16 residues in the CDR3. The CDR3 loop is CASSPEDAEDYNEQFF. The CDR3, as DNA: TGTGCCAGCAGCCCGGAGGATGCAGAGGATTACAATGAGCAGTTCTTC.

The gene calls are TRBV20-1 and TRBJ2-5, with D unclear. The CDR3 sequence is 15 residues long. The ends were cut back, 1 base at V and 5 bases at J, with 17 bases in the middle. CDR1 and CDR2 from the germline V gene are DFQATT and SNEGSKA (reference sequence). The CDR3 sequence: CSARVPGRVIETQYF. CDR3 DNA: TGCAGTGCTAGAGTGCCAGGTCGGGTAATTGAGACCCAGTACTTC.

The V gene is TRBV5-1, the J gene TRBJ1-2; the D is unclear. Germline CDR1 and CDR2: SGHRS and YFSETQ. Trimming pared 0 bases from V and 3 bases from J, leaving 12 bases between. The CDR3 contains 15 residues. The CDR3 DNA is TGCGCCAGCAGCTTGGGTGGCAATTGGGACTATGGCTACACCTTC. Protein: CASSLGGNWDYGYTF.

CDR3 sequence: CASSIRRLAGYRSYEQYF. CDR3 in DNA: TGTGCCAGCAGTATCCGGAGGCTAGCGGGCTACCGTTCCTACGAGCAGTACTTC. The chain recombines TRBV12-3 or TRBV12-4 with TRBJ2-7, with 8 positions matching TRBD2. After removal of 5 bases from V and 1 base from J, the junction contained 16 bases not matched to a gene. The CDR3 loop spans 18 amino acids.

The chain uses TRBV7-4 and TRBJ2-3; 7 positions match TRBD1. The V gene end was trimmed by 1 base and the J gene end by 5 bases; junction bases not matched to a gene: 6. This CDR3 contains 15 residues. Germline CDR1 and CDR2: SGHVT and SQSDAQ. The CDR3 nucleotides are TGTGCCAGCAGCTTAGAAAACTCAGGGGGAGATACGCAGTATTTT. It is translated as CASSLENSGGDTQYF.

This clonotype appeared a few times. This chain connects TRBV5-4 to TRBJ1-2; D unresolved. Germline lookup yields CDR1 SGHNT and CDR2 YYREEE (reference sequence). Trimming shortened V by 0 bases and J by 4 bases, and 13 bases separated the two germline ends. The CDR3 runs to 15 residues. The CDR3 DNA sequence: TGTGCCAGCAGCTTGGCCCGGCAGGTTCCCTATGGCTACACCTTC. It yields the protein CASSLARQVPYGYTF. The variable domain in full, completed from reference TRBV5-4 and TRBJ1-2, reads ETGVTQSPTHLIKTRGQQVTLRCSSQSGHNTVSWYQQALGQGPQFIFQYYREEENGRGNFPPRFSGLQFPNYSSELNVNALELDDSALYLCASSLARQVPYGYTFGSGTRLTVV.

There are a few counts of this clonotype. The V gene is TRBV7-2, the J gene TRBJ2-1, with D possibly TRBD1 on 6 matching bases. The V gene's germline CDR1 is SGHTA and CDR2 FQGNSA. Trimming shortened V by 5 bases and J by 3 bases, and 14 bases separated the two germline ends. The CDR3 has 15 amino acids. The CDR3 nucleotides read TGTGCCAGCAGCCTAGAGACAGGCTACTACAATGAGCAGTTCTTC. Its translation: CASSLETGYYNEQFF.